These 5 T cell receptor beta chains share one sample of origin, sequenced in a study of monozygotic twins with inflammatory bowel disease. TCRdb reprocessed the 5' RACE reads and reports one entry per CDR3 protein, with no DNA. Its table lists around 450,000 distinct CDR3 sequences. The sample taken for sequencing was blood. These TCRs come from a human donor with ulcerative colitis or Crohn's disease, or a healthy co-twin of an affected twin (not recorded which).

J is TRBJ2-7 and V is TRBV5-1; TCRdb's D gene call, TRBD1, goes unchecked for lack of DNA. The CDR3 spans 15 residues. CDR1 is SGHRS and CDR2 is YFSETQ in the germline V gene. CDR3 in amino acids: CASSLEPLRGFEQYF.

This chain uses TRBV5-1 with TRBJ2-2. This CDR3 is built from 13 residues. Germline CDR1 and CDR2: SGHRS and YFSETQ. This chain's CDR3 is CASSHQMEGELFF.

The rearrangement uses TRBV6-1 and TRBJ2-7. The CDR3 totals 14 residues. Germline V gene data show CDR1 as MNHNS and CDR2 as SASEGT. This CDR3 is CASSEWERSYEQYF.

The chain has TRBV29-1 and TRBJ1-1. Germline CDR1 SQVTM, CDR2 ANQGSEA. This CDR3 is built from 11 residues. The CDR3 is CSVEAQLEAFF.

This chain links TRBV20-1 with TRBJ2-7; lacking DNA, the TRBD1 call made by TCRdb goes unchecked. Germline V gives CDR1 DFQATT, CDR2 SNEGSKA (reference sequence). This CDR3 is built from 13 residues. The CDR3 sequence: CSATVSGTYEQYF.